This T cell receptor beta chain originates from a study of blood T cell repertoires in COVID-19. About the study: Spain, Italy and the United States supplied samples that represented acute and convalescent COVID-19. T cells, B-cell-depleted T cells, or PBMCs provided the cDNA or gDNA that served as material.

Germline V gene sequence: CDR1 LNHNV, CDR2 YYDKDF (reference sequence). V gave up 1 base and J gave up 6 bases; unmatched junction bases: 6. The CDR3 has 15 amino acids. Study processing details: Amplification from reference gene primers served as the basis for estimated nucleated cell counts. Here immunoSEQ multiplex PCR was the method, and the copy in TCRdb shows in-frame clones only, minus some. D and trimming were read from the DNA, whereas the V and J calls and clone size are those reported in that table. The sample gives around 290,000 clones, approximately 90% of which show up once; about 4.6% is in the top ten.

The TCR comes from a middle-aged man with acute or convalescent COVID-19. The sample taken for sequencing was peripheral blood. This rearrangement joins TRBV15 to TRBJ1-5; 7 bases agree with TRBD1. The CDR3: CATSRGQGKGQPQHF. The CDR3 DNA is TGTGCCACCAGCAGAGGACAGGGCAAGGGTCAGCCCCAGCATTTT.